A selection of T cell receptor beta chains follows, all from one sample in a study of blood T cell repertoires in COVID-19. TCRdb's table, derived via immunoSEQ multiplex PCR, lists solely in-frame clones and lacks some. Among roughly 83,000 clones listed, 85% to 90% were seen once. The sample consisted of peripheral blood. The receptors were sampled from a man older than 75 with active or convalescent COVID-19. The CDR3 runs from the conserved cysteine through the conserved F or W. The D gene is left open where the match is weak. Size values are once, few and many counts, or a class for expanded clones, and some rows have none.

>.|TRBV19|.|TRBJ1-2
TGTGCCAGCCTGAACTATGGGGGGGCCTATGGCTACACCTTC
CASLNYGGAYGYTF
>.|TRBV5-1|.|TRBJ1-6
TGCGCCAGCAACCCGGACAGCTTTAATTCACCCCTCCACTTT
CASNPDSFNSPLHF
>.|TRBV18|.|TRBJ2-6
TGTGCCAGCTCACCATCCCGGGTAGGGAGCTCTGGGGCCAACGTCCTGACTTTC
CASSPSRVGSSGANVLTF
>.|TRBV27|.|TRBJ1-2
TGTGCCAGCAGTTTGGGGGCGGAGCCAGGCTATGGCTACACCTTC
CASSLGAEPGYGYTF
>TRBD2|TRBV11-2|.|TRBJ2-1
TGTGCCAGCAGCTTAGAGGTTAGCGGGAGCAAGCAGTTCTTC
CASSLEVSGSKQFF
>.|TRBV5-6|.|TRBJ1-4
TGTGCCAGCAGCTTGACAGGGCATAATGAAAAACTGTTTTTT
CASSLTGHNEKLFF
>.|TRBV7-3|.|TRBJ2-1
TGTGCCAGCAGCTTAACCCGGGATGAGCAGTTCTTC
CASSLTRDEQFF
>.|TRBV21-1|.|TRBJ1-4
TGTGCCAGCAGCAAAGGCACAGGGGCTAATGAAAAACTGTTTTTT
CASSKGTGANEKLFF
>.|TRBV2|.|TRBJ1-5
TGTGCCAGCAGTGAACAACTCATACTCAATCAGCCCCAGCATTTT
CASSEQLILNQPQHF
>TRBD1|TRBV11-2|.|TRBJ1-1
TGTGCCAGCAGATTGGACAGGGGGAACACTGAAGCTTTCTTT
CASRLDRGNTEAFF
>.|TRBV7-2|.|TRBJ2-3
TGTGCCAGCAGCGCCCAGGGTACGCAGTATTTT
CASSAQGTQYF
>.|TRBV25-1|.|TRBJ1-2
TGTGCCAGCAGCGCGGGGGCAGGCTACACCTTC
CASSAGAGYTF
>TRBD1|TRBV11-2|.|TRBJ1-3
TGTGCCAGCAGCCCCCAGGGACAGCTTGCAAACACCATATATTTT
CASSPQGQLANTIYF
>TRBD1|TRBV7-2|.|TRBJ1-3
TGTGCCAGCAGCCCTAATACAGGGGCAGGAAACACCATATATTTT
CASSPNTGAGNTIYF
>TRBD1|TRBV27|.|TRBJ1-4
TGTGCCAGCAGGGCCCGGGACAGGGTGTTT
CASRARDRVF
>TRBD1|TRBV5-4|.|TRBJ1-1
TGTGCCAGCAGCTTGGGCGGACAGGGAGGAACTGAAGCTTTCTTT
CASSLGGQGGTEAFF
>TRBD1|TRBV27|.|TRBJ1-2
TGTGCCAGCAGTAGACAGGGAGCTAACTATGGCTACACCTTC
CASSRQGANYGYTF
>.|TRBV18|.|TRBJ1-2
TGTGCCAGCTCACCGATCGGGGGGGGCGACCGGAATGGCTACACCTTC
CASSPIGGGDRNGYTF
>TRBD1|TRBV5-4|once|TRBJ1-5
TGTGCCAGCAGCTTGGCCCAACAGGGGGGACGTAGCAATCAGCCCCAGCATTTT
CASSLAQQGGRSNQPQHF
>.|TRBV12-2|.|TRBJ2-2
TGTGCAAGTCGCAAAGCCGGGACAACCACCGGGGAGCTGTTTTTT
CASRKAGTTTGELFF
>.|TRBV30|.|TRBJ2-1
TGTGCCTGGAGCCTACAGGTGGGCAATGAGCAGTTCTTC
CAWSLQVGNEQFF
>TRBD1|TRBV18|.|TRBJ1-5
TGTGCCAGCTCACCTCGACAGGGTAGTCAGCCCCAGCATTTT
CASSPRQGSQPQHF
>TRBD1|TRBV18|once|TRBJ1-1
TGTGCCAGCTCACCCTTCGGGACAGGGGGGAACACTGAAGCTTTCTTT
CASSPFGTGGNTEAFF
>.|TRBV5-5|.|TRBJ1-3
TGTGCCAGCAGGGGGGTGGAGGGAGCCGGAAACACCATATATTTT
CASRGVEGAGNTIYF
>TRBD2|TRBV9|.|TRBJ2-1
TGTGCCAGCTCAAGACTGGGGACTAGCGGGATATATGAGCAGTTCTTC
CASSRLGTSGIYEQFF
>TRBD1|TRBV10-3|.|TRBJ1-4
TGTGCCATCAGAGGACAGGGACTCAATGAAAAACTGTTTTTT
CAIRGQGLNEKLFF
>.|TRBV27|.|TRBJ2-5
TGTGCCAGCAGTCCGACAGGACGAGAGACCCAGTACTTC
CASSPTGRETQYF
>TRBD1|TRBV5-1|.|TRBJ2-3
TGCGCCAGCAGCCCCGGGACAGGGACAGATACGCAGTATTTT
CASSPGTGTDTQYF
>.|TRBV28|.|TRBJ1-2
TGTGCCAGCAGTTTCTCCGACTATGGCTACACCTTC
CASSFSDYGYTF
>.|TRBV7-9|.|TRBJ1-6
TGTGCCAGCAGCCCCCTTAGTCCTAATTCACCCCTCCACTTT
CASSPLSPNSPLHF
>.|TRBV27|.|TRBJ2-1
TGTGCCAGCAGTTTAGTTCTGGGGGCGAGTAATGAGCAGTTCTTC
CASSLVLGASNEQFF
>.|TRBV5-8|once|TRBJ2-1
TGTGCCAGCAGCTTGCGGGGAAGCTCCTACAATGAGCAGTTCTTC
CASSLRGSSYNEQFF
>TRBD1|TRBV28|.|TRBJ1-1
TGTGCCAGCACCCGGACAGGGCTTTCGAACACTGAAGCTTTCTTT
CASTRTGLSNTEAFF
>.|TRBV6-5|.|TRBJ2-5
TGTGCCAGCAGTTACCCGCGTGCAGGGTCTCGGGAGACCCAGTACTTC
CASSYPRAGSRETQYF
>.|TRBV6-5|.|TRBJ1-5
TGTGCCAGTAAGGTCGCAAGCGGCCAGCCCCAGCATTTT
CASKVASGQPQHF
>.|TRBV10-3|.|TRBJ1-1
TGTGCCATCAGTGAGTGGGGGGGAGACACTGAAGCTTTCTTT
CAISEWGGDTEAFF
>.|TRBV4-1|.|TRBJ2-1
TGCGCCTCTGCGACAGACTCCTACAATGAGCAGTTCTTC
CASATDSYNEQFF
>TRBD1|TRBV5-8|.|TRBJ1-1
TGTGCCAGCAGCCAGGACAGGGACACTGAAGCTTTCTTT
CASSQDRDTEAFF
>.|TRBV30|once|TRBJ1-1
TGTGCCTGGAGTGGACAAGGGGCACTCGAAGCTTTCTTT
CAWSGQGALEAFF
>TRBD1|TRBV6-4|once|TRBJ1-6
TGTGCCAGCCCGGACAGGGGAGATAATTCACCCCTCCACTTT
CASPDRGDNSPLHF
>TRBD1|TRBV2|.|TRBJ1-2
TGTGCCAGCAGTAACAGGGGGCTCAGCTATGGCTACACCTTC
CASSNRGLSYGYTF
>.|TRBV7-9|.|TRBJ2-1
TGTGCCAGCAGCTTATGGCGGAACCGGGGTTTGGATGAGCAGTTCTTC
CASSLWRNRGLDEQFF
>.|TRBV28|.|TRBJ1-2
TGTGCCAGCAGTTTATTCTTATCGTCTTACAGGGATTCCGACTATGGCTACACCTTC
CASSLFLSSYRDSDYGYTF
>.|TRBV6-5|.|TRBJ2-1
TGTGCCAGCAGTTCCGGTGGTGAGCAGTTCTTC
CASSSGGEQFF
>TRBD2|TRBV10-2|.|TRBJ2-3
TGCGCCAGCAGTGAGTGGCTAGCGGGAGGGACAGATACGCAGTATTTT
CASSEWLAGGTDTQYF
>TRBD1|TRBV29-1|.|TRBJ1-3
TGCAGCGTGGGACAGGGGGCTGGAAACACCATATATTTT
CSVGQGAGNTIYF
>.|TRBV11-3|once|TRBJ2-2
TGTGCCAGCAGCTTACTCCCGGGAGCTAACACCGGGGAGCTGTTTTTT
CASSLLPGANTGELFF
>.|TRBV6-6|.|TRBJ1-2
TGTGCCAGCAGCCCGGACTGGGAAAATGGCTACACCTTC
CASSPDWENGYTF
>.|TRBV2|.|TRBJ2-4
TGTGCCAGCAGGGGTGACAGCAAAAACATTCAGTACTTC
CASRGDSKNIQYF
>TRBD1|TRBV5-1|.|TRBJ1-1
TGCGCCAGCATCGGGACAGGGGCGAACACTGAAGCTTTCTTT
CASIGTGANTEAFF
>.|TRBV28|.|TRBJ1-5
TGTGCCAGCACCTTGGGGGGTACGAGGCCCCAGCATTTT
CASTLGGTRPQHF
>.|TRBV11-3|.|TRBJ2-2
TGTGCCAGCAGACGACTACTGGTCGGGGAGCTGTTTTTT
CASRRLLVGELFF
>TRBD1|TRBV19|.|TRBJ1-1
TGTGCCAGTAGGCTACAGGGGAAATCTGGGACTGAAGCTTTCTTT
CASRLQGKSGTEAFF
>TRBD2|TRBV19|.|TRBJ2-3
TGTGCCAGTAGTACTAGGACTAGCGGCACAGATACGCAGTATTTT
CASSTRTSGTDTQYF